This is a list of T cell receptor beta chains from one sample in a study of blood T cell repertoires in COVID-19. Only in-frame clones appear in the TCRdb table, and some are missing; sequencing was by immunoSEQ multiplex PCR. The repertoire holds 250,000 to 350,000 clones, with 89% as singletons. Sequenced: peripheral blood. The receptors come from a woman aged 40 to 50 who had recovered from COVID-19. CDR3s include the opening cysteine and the closing phenylalanine or tryptophan. A D gene is named only where the DNA matches it firmly. Part of the rows lack a size; the others show once, few, many or a class for expanded clones.

d_call j_call clone_size v_call cdr3_nt cdr3_aa
TRBD2 TRBJ2-3 NA TRBV15 TGTGCCACCAGCAGAGGTGGGTTGACTAGCGGGACTAGCACAGATACGCAGTATTTT CATSRGGLTSGTSTDTQYF
NA TRBJ1-1 NA TRBV14 TGTGCCAGCAGCCAAGACAGGATGAACACTGAAGCTTTCTTT CASSQDRMNTEAFF
TRBD2 TRBJ2-2 once TRBV5-4 TGTGCCAGCAGCTTGGTTGGGACTAGCGTAAAGGCCGGGGAGCTGTTTTTT CASSLVGTSVKAGELFF
NA TRBJ1-1 NA TRBV21-1 TGTGCCAGCAGGGACAGGGGAAGGACTGAAGCTTTCTTT CASRDRGRTEAFF
TRBD1 TRBJ1-6 NA TRBV6-5 TGTGCCAGCGCTGGGTCAGGGGGCTCACCCCTCCACTTT CASAGSGGSPLHF
TRBD1 TRBJ1-3 NA TRBV18 TGTGCCAGCTCACCAGCGTCGCCGGACAGGTCCTCTGGAAACACCATATATTTT CASSPASPDRSSGNTIYF
NA TRBJ2-3 NA TRBV7-3 TGTGCCAGCAGCGTACTAGGGGGAGCGGCAGATACGCAGTATTTT CASSVLGGAADTQYF
NA TRBJ2-7 few TRBV5-1 TGCGCCAGCAGCTTGGACAGGGTGGGGGAGCAGTACTTC CASSLDRVGEQYF
TRBD2 TRBJ2-7 NA TRBV24-1 TGTGCCACCAGTGCCCCCGGGACTAGCGGTTACGAGCAGTACTTC CATSAPGTSGYEQYF
NA TRBJ2-5 NA TRBV9 TGTGCCAGCAGCGTAGGGTCGGGTGGGGCACAAGAGACCCAGTACTTC CASSVGSGGAQETQYF
TRBD1 TRBJ1-4 NA TRBV25-1 TGTGCCAGCCGGGACAGGGGAATTGAAAAACTGTTTTTT CASRDRGIEKLFF
NA TRBJ2-4 NA TRBV10-3 TGTGCCATCAGTGAGTCGAGTCTAGCGTGGGGCAAAAACATTCAGTACTTC CAISESSLAWGKNIQYF
NA TRBJ2-1 once TRBV7-3 TGTGCCAGCAGCTCCGGAGGGCCGGGGGACAATGAGCAGTTCTTC CASSSGGPGDNEQFF
TRBD2 TRBJ2-3 NA TRBV6-2/TRBV6-3 TGTGCCAGCAGTCTCGGGGGGAGCCCCACAGATACGCAGTATTTT CASSLGGSPTDTQYF
TRBD2 TRBJ2-1 NA TRBV19 TGTGCCAGTAGTCCACGGACTAGCGAGTACAATGAGCAGTTCTTC CASSPRTSEYNEQFF
NA TRBJ2-7 NA TRBV4-2 TGTGCCAGCAGCCAAATGGGGGACATTCCCCGGGACGAGCAGTACTTC CASSQMGDIPRDEQYF
TRBD1 TRBJ2-7 NA TRBV6-5 TGTGCCAGCAGCAAGGACAGGGACCACGAGCAGTACTTC CASSKDRDHEQYF
TRBD2 TRBJ2-7 NA TRBV19 TGTGCCAGTAGTTTACTCTCCTCACCGGGAGGGCCGCAAGAGCAGTACTTC CASSLLSSPGGPQEQYF
NA TRBJ2-7 NA TRBV6-5 TGTGCCAGCAGCTCTGGAGGGGGCGCGTCCTACGAGCAGTACTTC CASSSGGGASYEQYF
TRBD2 TRBJ2-1 NA TRBV5-1 TGCGCCAGCAGGGCGGGGGTAAGCTCCTACAATGAGCAGTTCTTC CASRAGVSSYNEQFF
TRBD1 TRBJ2-7 NA TRBV13 TGTGCCAGCAGCTCGAGCTCGGACAGGGACGTTCTGTACTTC CASSSSSDRDVLYF
TRBD2 TRBJ2-1 NA TRBV18 TGTGCCAGCTCCCCCGGGGGACTAACTTACAATGAGCAGTTCTTC CASSPGGLTYNEQFF
TRBD1 TRBJ2-4 NA TRBV2 TGTGCCAGCAGTGAAGTCCAGGGACAGGCCATAGCCAAAAACATTCAGTACTTC CASSEVQGQAIAKNIQYF
NA TRBJ2-4 NA TRBV21-1 TGTGCCAGCAGCAAAGCGCTAAGGTTTTTAAGCGGGCTGGGGGCCAAAAACATTCAGTACTTC CASSKALRFLSGLGAKNIQYF
NA TRBJ2-7 NA TRBV20-1 TGCAGTGCGAAAACAGGGTACGAGCAGTACTTC CSAKTGYEQYF
TRBD1 TRBJ1-1 few TRBV19 TGTGCCAGTAGTTTACAGGGGGCGCTGGACACTGAAGCTTTCTTT CASSLQGALDTEAFF
TRBD2 TRBJ2-1 NA TRBV20-1 TGCAGTGCTAGTTACTCTAGCGGGGGAAGCCTGGGTTACAATGAGCAGTTCTTC CSASYSSGGSLGYNEQFF
NA TRBJ1-1 NA TRBV7-8 TGTGCCAGCAGCTTAGCGCAAGAGGAAGCTTTCTTT CASSLAQEEAFF
TRBD1 TRBJ2-5 NA TRBV5-1 TGCGCCAGCAGCTTGGGGGGACAGCCTAGGGAGACCCAGTACTTC CASSLGGQPRETQYF
TRBD1 TRBJ2-7 NA TRBV3-1/TRBV3-2 TGTGCCAGCAGCCAAGATGGCGGGACAGGCGTTCTCGAGCAGTACTTC CASSQDGGTGVLEQYF
NA TRBJ2-5 NA TRBV5-1 TGCGCCAGCAGCTCCCAGGGAGAGACCCAGTACTTC CASSSQGETQYF
TRBD2 TRBJ2-2 NA TRBV6-5 TGTGCCAGCAGTTACTCGGGACTACTAAACACCGGGGAGCTGTTTTTT CASSYSGLLNTGELFF
TRBD1 TRBJ1-5 NA TRBV6-5 TGTGCCAGCAGGATGGGACAGAATAGCAATCAGCCCCAGCATTTT CASRMGQNSNQPQHF
NA TRBJ1-4 NA TRBV3-1/TRBV3-2 TGTGCCAGCAGCGTGGGCAGTGTTAATGAAAAACTGTTTTTT CASSVGSVNEKLFF
NA TRBJ1-1 once TRBV19 TGTGCCAGTAGTACCCAAATGAACACTGAAGCTTTCTTT CASSTQMNTEAFF
TRBD2 TRBJ2-1 NA TRBV28 TGTGCCAGCAGTTTATATGGTCGTTGGGGCGGGAGTTCGGATGAGCAGTTCTTC CASSLYGRWGGSSDEQFF
TRBD2 TRBJ2-3 NA TRBV3-1/TRBV3-2 TGTGCCAGCAGCTGGTTAGCGGGAGGGTACAAACGTGGAGATACGCAGTATTTT CASSWLAGGYKRGDTQYF
TRBD1 TRBJ1-2 NA TRBV9 TGTGCCAGCAGCGTAGGAGGGACAGGGGAGAGGAACTATGGCTACACCTTC CASSVGGTGERNYGYTF